Following are 32 T cell receptor beta chains from one sample sequenced in a study of T-cell reconstitution after alpha-beta-depleted transplantation in children. Unique molecular identifiers were used in preparing the TCRbeta library. TCRdb passed the PCR reads through MiXCR, listing each CDR3 protein once. The sample contains approximately 85,000 distinct CDR3 sequences, about 16% of which appear only once. Sequenced here: PBMCs, mostly from graft donor cells, sampled 180 days after TCRalphabeta/CD19-depleted stem cell transplant. These receptor sequences come from a male patient between 2 and 9 years old who had a stem cell transplant for acute lymphoblastic leukemia, so the T cells may come from the graft donor.

This clonotype has only a few counts. The V and J genes are TRBV7-4 and TRBJ2-7; 10 positions agree with TRBD2. Germline V lookup: CDR1 SGHVT, CDR2 SQSDAQ. After removal of 3 bases from V and 1 base from J, the junction contained 12 bases not matched to a gene. This CDR3 has 18 amino acids. The CDR3 DNA reads TGTGCCAGCAGCTTGGCTTTGAGCGGGGGGGCCTGTTCCTACGAGCAGTACTTC. This gives the protein CASSLALSGGACSYEQYF.

This clonotype has a handful of counts. This chain uses TRBV12-3 or TRBV12-4 with TRBJ2-5; D unresolved. The CDR3 length is 10 residues. V was clipped by 7 bases and J by 3 bases, with 3 bases between them. The CDR3: CASTEETQYF. The CDR3, as DNA: TGTGCCAGCACCGAAGAGACCCAGTACTTC.

The gene calls are TRBV6-5 and TRBJ2-3; 13 nucleotides match TRBD2. The V gene's germline CDR1 is MNHEY and CDR2 SVGAGI. This CDR3 is 18 amino acids long. With V trimmed by 4 bases and J by 0 bases, 7 bases remained unmatched. In nucleotides, the CDR3 is TGTGCCAGCAGTTCCACTAGCGGGGGGGCCCCTAGCACAGATACGCAGTATTTT. Translation gives CASSSTSGGAPSTDTQYF.

This clonotype was counted at least ten times. V is TRBV20-1 and J is TRBJ2-2; TRBD1 aligns across 7 bases. Germline V gene data show CDR1 as DFQATT and CDR2 as SNEGSKA (reference sequence). CDR3 length: 14 amino acids. Germline trimming cut 4 bases from V and 1 base from J; bases unmatched to any gene: 3. Written as DNA, the CDR3 is TGCAGTGCTAAGCGGACAGGGAACACCGGGGAGCTGTTTTTT. Residues: CSAKRTGNTGELFF.

The sample holds a few counts of this clonotype. The chain couples TRBV11-1 to TRBJ1-1; D is perhaps TRBD1 (6 bases). Trimming removed 0 bases at V and 0 bases at J, with 17 bases between. This CDR3 has 18 residues. Germline V gives CDR1 SGHAT, CDR2 FQDESV (reference sequence). CDR3 bases: TGTGCCAGCAGCTTAGCGTACAGGGTCGGGGGCATGAACACTGAAGCTTTCTTT. This encodes CASSLAYRVGGMNTEAFF.

This clonotype was counted only a few times. The chain combines TRBV20-1 with TRBJ1-4; D unclear. The germline gives CDR1 DFQATT, CDR2 SNEGSKA (reference sequence). The CDR3 contains 12 residues. V lost 6 bases and J lost 5, with 10 bases in between. The CDR3 DNA sequence: TGCAGTGCCCAGGTCCAAAATGAAAAACTGTTTTTT. It yields the protein CSAQVQNEKLFF.

This clonotype has only a few counts. The chain recombines TRBV24-1 with TRBJ2-7; 7 bases fit TRBD1. Germline V gene sequence: CDR1 KGHDR, CDR2 SFDVKD. The CDR3 runs 14 residues. Trimming removed 3 bases from V and 1 base from J; junction bases left unmatched: 2. CDR3 sequence (DNA): TGTGCCACCAGTGATCGGGACAGATCCTACGAGCAGTACTTC. Translation: CATSDRDRSYEQYF.

The V call is TRBV19, the J call TRBJ1-1; 8 positions agree with TRBD1. Germline CDR1 is LNHDA and CDR2 is SQIVND (reference sequence). This CDR3 comprises 16 residues. J gave up 3 bases and V 5 bases, and 11 bases lay outside the gene matches. The DNA of the CDR3 is TGTGCCAGTAGTTCAACTCGACAGGGGTTGGACACTGAAGCTTTCTTT. This gives the protein CASSSTRQGLDTEAFF.

V gene TRBV11-1 combines with J gene TRBJ2-1; 11 bases are shared with TRBD2. The CDR3 is made up of 19 amino acids. V lost 4 bases, J lost 9 bases, and 20 bases stayed unmatched. CDR1 and CDR2 from the germline V gene are SGHAT and FQDESV (reference sequence). In nucleotides, the CDR3 is TGTGCCAGCAGCTCTCCGGGACTAGCGGAGTCGGTGTTGGGGGGTGAGCAGTTCTTC. Amino acid sequence: CASSSPGLAESVLGGEQFF.

The chain combines TRBV11-2 with TRBJ2-3, with D tentatively TRBD2 (5 bases). The CDR3 length is 17 residues. The germline V gene has CDR1 SGHAT and CDR2 FQNNGV. V was trimmed by 0 bases and J by 2 bases, leaving 15 bases between them. The CDR3 DNA follows: TGTGCCAGCAGCTTAGATCTAAGTCGGGGTCCCACAGATACGCAGTATTTT. Translated, it gives CASSLDLSRGPTDTQYF.

The gene calls are TRBV20-1 and TRBJ2-7; 14 nucleotides match TRBD2. Germline V gene data show CDR1 as DFQATT and CDR2 as SNEGSKA (reference sequence). V shed 5 bases and J 7 bases; nucleotides not matched to a gene: 19. The CDR3 sequence is 18 residues long. The CDR3 DNA is TGCAGTGCTTCTCTCCCCGTGACTAGCGGGGGGGCCTTTTATGAGCAGTACTTC. It codes for CSASLPVTSGGAFYEQYF.

This clonotype turned up a few times. The V call is TRBV12-3 or TRBV12-4, the J call TRBJ2-7; D may be TRBD1 (5 bases). V was pared by 3 bases and J by 4 bases, with 10 bases between. The CDR3 is 13 residues long. Here the CDR3 reads CASSFRTRYEQYF. The CDR3 DNA reads TGTGCCAGCAGTTTCCGGACACGATACGAGCAGTACTTC.

CDR3 nucleotide sequence: TGTGCCAGCAGTTACTCGATTTCAGGGGCCGATACGCAGTATTTT. As protein: CASSYSISGADTQYF. The chain employs TRBV6-2 or TRBV6-3 and TRBJ2-3; D is perhaps TRBD1 (6 bases). From germline, CDR1 is MNHEY and CDR2 SVGEGT. The CDR3 is made up of 15 amino acids. V dropped 0 bases and J dropped 6 bases, with 13 bases sitting between them.

This clonotype was observed a handful of times. The chain couples TRBV5-1 to TRBJ2-6; perhaps D is TRBD1 or TRBD2 (5 bases each). Germline V CDR1 and CDR2: SGHRS, YFSETQ. The CDR3 is made up of 14 amino acids. V was pared by 4 bases and J by 4 bases, with 9 bases between. For the CDR3, the DNA is TGCGCCAGCAGCCCACGGGGCGGGGCCAACGTCCTGACTTTC. Encoded protein: CASSPRGGANVLTF. Filled out from reference TRBV5-1 and TRBJ2-6, the complete variable domain reads KAGVTQTPRYLIKTRGQQVTLSCSPISGHRSVSWYQQTPGQGLQFLFEYFSETQRNKGNFPGRFSGRQFSNSRSEMNVSTLELGDSALYLCASSPRGGANVLTFGAGSRLTVL.

This clonotype was found a few times. The chain is built from TRBV6-2 or TRBV6-3 and TRBJ1-6, with TRBD1 identical over 7 bases. In germline, CDR1 is MNHEY, CDR2 SVGEGT. CDR3 length: 16 residues. The ends lost 1 base at V and 10 bases at J; junction bases unmatched: 10. The CDR3 sequence: CASSYWRGRRGSPLHF. The CDR3 DNA sequence: TGTGCCAGCAGTTACTGGAGGGGGCGCCGGGGGTCACCCCTCCACTTT.

The chain has TRBV5-1 and TRBJ2-3; 15 bases are a match to TRBD2. Germline CDR1 is SGHRS and CDR2 is YFSETQ. The trim removed 1 base at V and 5 bases at J, leaving 8 bases unmatched. The length of the CDR3 is 18 residues. CDR3 coding DNA: TGCGCCAGCAGCTTGATGGGACTAGCGGGGGGTATTAAAGATACGCAGTATTTT. Amino acid sequence: CASSLMGLAGGIKDTQYF.

This clonotype was picked up a small number of times. The chain joins TRBV12-3 or TRBV12-4 to TRBJ2-2, with D possibly TRBD1 on 5 matching bases. Trimming pared 1 base from V and 5 bases from J, leaving 8 bases between. The CDR3 is 14 residues long. CDR3 DNA: TGTGCCAGCAGTTTAGGGGGCCAGACCGGGGAGCTGTTTTTT. It yields the protein CASSLGGQTGELFF.

J is TRBJ2-3 and V is TRBV7-2; D not resolved. Germline values: CDR1 SGHTA, CDR2 FQGNSA. The germline V and J ends were trimmed by 1 base and 0 bases, with 8 bases remaining between them. The CDR3 spans 15 residues. The CDR3 DNA is TGTGCCAGCAGCTTAGTGGGAACTAGCACAGATACGCAGTATTTT. Translated, it gives CASSLVGTSTDTQYF.

Points on this clonotype: This may come from a read error, since a much larger clone is one base off. The gene calls are TRBV6-2 or TRBV6-3 and TRBJ1-1; perhaps TRBD1 as D (5 bases). The CDR3 totals 12 residues. Germline V gene lookup returns CDR1 MNHEY and CDR2 SVGEGT. Trimming took off 5 bases at V and 1 base at J, with 5 bases between the two ends. The CDR3 region has the DNA TGTGCCAGCAGTGGACAGAACACTGAAGCTTTCTTT. It is translated as CASSGQNTEAFF.

The chain uses TRBV7-8 and TRBJ2-3; 8 bases line up with TRBD2. The V segment lost 2 bases and the J segment 6 bases; nucleotides outside the gene matches: 19. The CDR3 has 19 amino acids. The germline V gene has CDR1 SGHVS and CDR2 FQNEAQ. CDR3 protein: CASSLLRFRAGGIQDTQYF. The DNA of the CDR3 is TGTGCCAGCAGCTTACTTAGGTTCAGGGCGGGGGGTATTCAGGATACGCAGTATTTT. Full variable domain (rest looked up from reference TRBV7-8 and TRBJ2-3): GAGVSQSPRYKVAKRGQDVALRCDPISGHVSLFWYQQALGQGPEFLTYFQNEAQLDKSGLPSDRFFAERPEGSVSTLKIQRTQQEDSAVYLCASSLLRFRAGGIQDTQYFGPGTRLTVL.

This clonotype has just a few counts. The rearrangement joins TRBV27 to TRBJ1-2; TRBD1 is a possible D gene (5 bases). This CDR3 is 14 amino acids long. V gave up 4 bases and J gave up 8 bases, with 17 bases separating them. Per the germline V gene, CDR1 is MNHEY and CDR2 is SMNVEV (reference sequence). CDR3 amino acids: CASSSGPVGGGYTF. In DNA, the CDR3 is TGTGCCAGCAGTTCGGGACCGGTCGGCGGGGGCTACACCTTC.

J is TRBJ2-7 and V is TRBV20-1; D might be TRBD1 (5 bases). The CDR3 runs to 13 residues. Germline CDR1 and CDR2: DFQATT and SNEGSKA (reference sequence). In DNA, the CDR3 is TGCAGCGTCGACAGAAGAAGCTCCTACGAGCAGTACTTC. Residues: CSVDRRSSYEQYF.

The V gene is TRBV12-3 or TRBV12-4, the J gene TRBJ2-5; D is undetermined. The CDR3 loop spans 13 amino acids. V was cut by 0 bases and J by 1 base, with 3 bases left in between. The CDR3 DNA reads TGTGCCAGCAGTTTAGCGAGCCAAGAGACCCAGTACTTC. Protein: CASSLASQETQYF.

The genes are TRBV7-8 and TRBJ2-7, with 10 bases matching TRBD1. The CDR3 loop spans 14 amino acids. J lost 0 bases, V lost 11 bases, and 7 bases had no gene match. Germline V gene sequence: CDR1 SGHVS, CDR2 FQNEAQ. CDR3 in DNA: TGTGCCTCGGGTCGGACAGGGGGCTCCTACGAGCAGTACTTC. Translated: CASGRTGGSYEQYF.

This clonotype was counted between two and nine times. The chain recombines TRBV5-6 with TRBJ2-1; D gene unclear. V was trimmed by 0 bases and J by 7 bases, leaving 2 bases between them. Germline V gene data show CDR1 as SGHDT and CDR2 as YYEEEE. CDR3 length equals 11 residues. DNA for the CDR3: TGTGCCAGCAGCTTGGGGAATGAGCAGTTCTTC. Its translation: CASSLGNEQFF.

This clonotype was counted between two and nine times. V and J are TRBV7-6 and TRBJ1-6; tentatively, D is TRBD1 (5 bases). The V gene's germline CDR1 is SGHVS and CDR2 FNYEAQ. Trimming shortened V by 3 bases and J by 7 bases, and 7 bases separated the two germline ends. The CDR3 has 13 amino acids. The CDR3 loop reads CASSFGGNSPLHF. The DNA of the CDR3 is TGTGCCAGCAGCTTCGGGGGGAATTCACCCCTCCACTTT.

This clonotype has more than one count but fewer than ten. V usage is TRBV6-1 and J usage is TRBJ1-6, with D possibly matching TRBD1 (6 bases). The germline CDR1 and CDR2 sequences are MNHNS and SASEGT. The CDR3 length is 12 residues. V was shortened by 4 bases and J by 10 bases, with 8 bases between the two germline ends. CDR3 bases: TGTGCCAGCAGTGTAACAGGGTCACCCCTCCACTTT. Its translation is CASSVTGSPLHF.

This clonotype was detected ten times or more. The gene calls are TRBV29-1 and TRBJ1-2; 7 nucleotides line up with TRBD1. The germline V gene has CDR1 SQVTM and CDR2 ANQGSEA. V lost 6 bases to trimming and J lost 2 bases; unmatched junction nucleotides: 6. The CDR3 spans 13 residues. CDR3 sequence (DNA): TGCAGCGTCGCCGGGACAGTCAACTATGGCTACACCTTC. Protein product: CSVAGTVNYGYTF.

In its sample, this clonotype was seen a few times. The chain links TRBV2 to TRBJ2-5; tentative D call: TRBD2 (7 bases). Germline CDR1 is SNHLY and CDR2 is FYNNEI. The V end lost 6 bases, the J end lost 0 bases, and 14 bases lay between the germline ends. The CDR3 consists of 15 residues. CDR3 loop: CASSKGGLDQETQYF. The CDR3 nucleotides are TGTGCCAGCAGCAAGGGGGGGCTGGACCAAGAGACCCAGTACTTC.

This clonotype was observed a few times. The rearrangement uses TRBV20-1 and TRBJ1-4, with D unclear. Trimming removed 2 bases at V and 2 bases at J, with 9 bases between. This CDR3 contains 14 residues. Germline V gene sequence: CDR1 DFQATT, CDR2 SNEGSKA (reference sequence). CDR3 residues: CSARQGLTNEKLFF. The CDR3 DNA reads TGCAGTGCTAGACAAGGGTTGACTAATGAAAAACTGTTTTTT.

This clonotype was counted only a few times. The chain combines TRBV9 with TRBJ1-3; maybe TRBD1 (5 bases). Germline CDR1 and CDR2: SGDLS and YYNGEE. The ends were cut back, 0 bases at V and 6 bases at J, with 19 bases in the middle. The CDR3 runs 17 residues. The chain's CDR3 is CASSVGLRGGTPNTIYF. CDR3 DNA: TGTGCCAGCAGCGTAGGCCTTCGTGGGGGGACCCCAAACACCATATATTTT.

This clonotype was recorded at least ten times. This chain joins TRBV20-1 and TRBJ1-1, with D unclear. The CDR3 covers 13 residues. The V end was cut by 1 base, the J end by 5 bases, with 11 bases between. The germline V gene has CDR1 DFQATT and CDR2 SNEGSKA (reference sequence). In DNA, the CDR3 is TGCAGTGCTAGAGCCCAAGGAGGGACTGAAGCTTTCTTT. It specifies CSARAQGGTEAFF.